The 18 T cell receptor beta chains presented below share a single source sample, sequenced in a study of T cell responses to AZD1222 COVID-19 vaccine. Sequenced by immunoSEQ multiplex PCR; TCRdb stores in-frame clones only, minus some. The sample includes some 130,000 clones, 80% to 95% of them seen just once. The source material was peripheral blood, sampled on day 0 of AZD1222 vaccination. All receptors derive from an adult in good health.

This clone came up once. The chain carries TRBV9 and TRBJ1-3; 9 bases fit TRBD1. J was trimmed by 5 bases and V by 1 base; bases with no gene match: 4. CDR1 is SGDLS, CDR2 YYNGEE, per germline. The CDR3 extends over 15 amino acids. The CDR3 protein is CASSVQGTGRNTIYF. In DNA form, the CDR3 reads TGTGCCAGCAGCGTACAGGGGACAGGGCGAAACACCATATATTTT.

The rearrangement joins TRBV19 to TRBJ1-1; D unresolved. With 7 bases removed from V and 0 bases from J, the gap between germline ends came to 6 bases. The CDR3 covers 12 residues. The germline CDR1 and CDR2 sequences are LNHDA and SQIVND (reference sequence). The DNA of the CDR3 is TGTGCCAGTAAGGGTCTGAACACTGAAGCTTTCTTT. Amino acid sequence: CASKGLNTEAFF. Full variable domain (remainder filled in from reference TRBV19 and TRBJ1-1): DGGITQSPKYLFRKEGQNVTLSCEQNLNHDAMYWYRQDPGQGLRLIYYSQIVNDFQKGDIAEGYSVSREKKESFPLTVTSAQKNPTAFYLCASKGLNTEAFFGQGTRLTVV.

The chain employs TRBV6-5 and TRBJ1-6; D may be TRBD1 (5 bases). V was cut by 8 bases and J by 6 bases, with 14 bases left in between. Germline-derived CDR1 and CDR2 are MNHEY and SVGAGI. The CDR3 has 14 amino acids. The CDR3 sequence: CASRQGNLNSPLHF. The CDR3 DNA reads as TGTGCCAGCCGCCAGGGAAATCTTAATTCACCCCTCCACTTT.

The chain joins TRBV5-5 to TRBJ1-2, with D possibly being TRBD1 (6 bases). V lost 0 bases to trimming and J lost 4 bases, with 13 bases between them. The CDR3 covers 15 residues. Germline lookup yields CDR1 SGHKS and CDR2 YYEKEE (reference sequence). This chain's CDR3 is CASSLAPGETYGYTF. The CDR3 nucleotides are TGTGCCAGCAGCTTGGCGCCAGGGGAAACCTATGGCTACACCTTC. The whole variable domain, filled in from reference TRBV5-5 and TRBJ1-2, reads DAGVTQSPTHLIKTRGQQVTLRCSPISGHKSVSWYQQVLGQGPQFIFQYYEKEERGRGNFPDRFSARQFPNYSSELNVNALLLGDSALYLCASSLAPGETYGYTFGSGTRLTVV.

The chain recombines TRBV14 with TRBJ1-6; tentative D call: TRBD1 (5 bases). The germline CDR1 and CDR2 sequences are SGHDN and FVKESK. This CDR3 is 13 amino acids long. With 4 bases removed from V and 5 bases from J, the gap between germline ends came to 6 bases. The CDR3 DNA reads as TGTGCCAGCAGCCGACAGAATAATTCACCCCTCCACTTT. Translation: CASSRQNNSPLHF.

This rearrangement joins TRBV7-2 to TRBJ2-3; perhaps TRBD1 as D (5 bases). V was clipped by 3 bases and J by 5 bases, with 9 bases between them. In germline, CDR1 is SGHTA, CDR2 FQGNSA. The CDR3 has 13 amino acids. CDR3 residues: CASSLGQGDTQYF. DNA of the CDR3: TGTGCCAGCAGCTTGGGCCAGGGAGATACGCAGTATTTT.

The chain combines TRBV14 with TRBJ1-1, with D uncertain. From germline, CDR1 is SGHDN and CDR2 FVKESK. Trimming stripped 3 bases from V and 5 bases from J, with 16 bases between. The CDR3 spans 15 residues. CDR3 nucleotides: TGTGCCAGCAGCCAGAGCCCGGGGTGGGAAACTGAAGCTTTCTTT. The encoded protein is CASSQSPGWETEAFF.

This CDR3 reads CASSGTGIIYGYTF. The CDR3 coding sequence is TGTGCCAGCAGTGGGACAGGGATTATCTATGGCTACACCTTC. The gene calls are TRBV28 and TRBJ1-2, with 9 bases lining up with TRBD1. With 5 bases clipped from V and 4 bases from J, the junction kept 5 bases outside the gene matches. CDR3 length: 14 amino acids. Germline lookup yields CDR1 MDHEN and CDR2 SYDVKM.

The rearrangement joins TRBV14 to TRBJ1-2; D is possibly TRBD1 (6 bases). From germline, CDR1 is SGHDN and CDR2 FVKESK. Trimming removed 3 bases from V and 8 bases from J, with 13 bases in between. The CDR3 totals 13 residues. The DNA for the CDR3 is TGTGCCAGCAGCCATTCAGGGGTGAGAGGCTACACCTTC. The encoded protein is CASSHSGVRGYTF.

This clone was counted once. The chain couples TRBV5-1 to TRBJ2-2; D remains ambiguous. The CDR3 covers 14 residues. V dropped 0 bases and J dropped 1 base, with 4 bases sitting between them. Germline-derived CDR1 and CDR2 are SGHRS and YFSETQ. CDR3 loop: CASSLVENTGELFF. For the CDR3, the DNA is TGCGCCAGCAGCTTGGTAGAGAACACCGGGGAGCTGTTTTTT.

The CDR3 sequence: CASTRQGPLYGYTF. CDR3 sequence (DNA): TGTGCCAGCACTCGACAGGGACCGCTTTATGGCTACACCTTC. This chain joins TRBV28 and TRBJ1-2; 7 positions match TRBD1. Germline assignment: CDR1 MDHEN and CDR2 SYDVKM. Trimming removed 7 bases from V and 5 bases from J; junction bases left unmatched: 10. The CDR3 sequence is 14 residues long.

The chain couples TRBV3-1 (or the pseudogene TRBV3-2) to TRBJ1-2; D possibly corresponds to TRBD1 (6 bases). The V end was cut by 4 bases, the J end by 3 bases, with 21 bases between. This CDR3 is built from 17 residues. Germline CDR1 reads LGHDT; CDR2 reads YNNKEL (reference sequence). The CDR3 DNA reads as TGTGCCAGCAGCCGCCCTAGGCGGGCGGACAGACACTATGGCTACACCTTC. Translating gives CASSRPRRADRHYGYTF.

This chain connects TRBV4-1 to TRBJ1-2; D remains unclear. This CDR3 spans 16 amino acids. The ends were cut back, 0 bases at V and 5 bases at J, with 16 bases in the middle. The germline V gene has CDR1 MGHRA and CDR2 YSYEKL. For the CDR3, the DNA is TGCGCCAGCAGCCAAGATGTGGGCCGCATTTGGTATGGCTACACCTTC. It is translated as CASSQDVGRIWYGYTF.

The chain recombines TRBV6-1 with TRBJ2-3, with D hard to call. This CDR3 is built from 13 residues. Looked up from germline, CDR1 is MNHNS and CDR2 is SASEGT. The ends were cut back, 2 bases at V and 3 bases at J, with 6 bases in the middle. The CDR3 sequence is CASSESWTDTQYF. CDR3 DNA: TGTGCCAGCAGTGAAAGTTGGACAGATACGCAGTATTTT.

As regards this clone: Distinct nucleotide sequences in the sample also encode this CDR3. The chain has TRBV7-3 and TRBJ2-1; the D gene is possibly TRBD1 (5 bases). With 2 bases removed from V and 5 bases from J, the gap between germline ends came to 7 bases. The CDR3 loop spans 13 amino acids. Germline loops: CDR1 SGHTA, CDR2 FQGTGA. The CDR3 loop is CASSLGANNEQFF. The DNA for the CDR3 is TGTGCCAGCAGCTTAGGGGCTAACAATGAGCAGTTCTTC.

The chain carries TRBV13 and TRBJ2-3, with 15 bases fitting TRBD2. Germline CDR1 is PRHDT and CDR2 is FYEKMQ (reference sequence). Germline trimming cut 5 bases from V and 5 bases from J; bases unmatched to any gene: 5. This CDR3 spans 16 amino acids. CDR3 bases: TGTGCCAGCAGCCCGGGACTAGCGGGAGGTGGAGATACGCAGTATTTT. Its translation: CASSPGLAGGGDTQYF.

This rearrangement joins TRBV5-5 to TRBJ2-1, with D perhaps TRBD1 or TRBD2 (6 bases each). CDR3 size: 13 residues. V was trimmed by 2 bases and J by 10 bases, leaving 13 bases between them. Germline V gives CDR1 SGHKS, CDR2 YYEKEE (reference sequence). The CDR3, as DNA: TGTGCCAGCAGCTTAAATGTGGGGGGCGAGCAGTTCTTC. Its translation: CASSLNVGGEQFF. Full variable domain (rest looked up from reference TRBV5-5 and TRBJ2-1): DAGVTQSPTHLIKTRGQQVTLRCSPISGHKSVSWYQQVLGQGPQFIFQYYEKEERGRGNFPDRFSARQFPNYSSELNVNALLLGDSALYLCASSLNVGGEQFFGPGTRLTVL.

The chain joins TRBV5-4 to TRBJ1-6; tentatively, D is TRBD1 (6 bases). Germline assignment: CDR1 SGHNT and CDR2 YYREEE (reference sequence). CDR3 length equals 16 residues. Trimming removed 2 bases at V and 8 bases at J, with 17 bases between. CDR3 sequence: CASSFTSGRGDSPLHF. The CDR3 DNA sequence: TGTGCCAGCAGCTTCACCTCTGGAAGGGGGGATTCACCCCTCCACTTT. The variable domain in full, with the rest retrieved from reference TRBV5-4 and TRBJ1-6, is ETGVTQSPTHLIKTRGQQVTLRCSSQSGHNTVSWYQQALGQGPQFIFQYYREEENGRGNFPPRFSGLQFPNYSSELNVNALELDDSALYLCASSFTSGRGDSPLHFGNGTRLTVT.